A selection of T cell receptor beta chains follows, all from one sample in a study of vaccination effects on CD4 cells after COVID-19. Measured with immunoSEQ multiplex PCR; TCRdb has only the in-frame clones, and not every one. Counted here are under 70,000 clones, around two thirds occurring once; the ten biggest clones make up about 2.3%. These receptors have no identified antigens. Sequenced here: CD4+ T cells from PBMCs cultured without peptide, sampled after COVID-19 vaccination. These receptors all come from a human donor who received a COVID-19 vaccine. Both conserved end residues are part of each CDR3. The D gene is left open where the match is weak. Size is stated for part of the rows, as once, few or many counts, or as a class when the clone is expanded.

abundance | d_gene | j_gene | v_gene | CDR3nt | CDR3aa
NA | TRBD1 | TRBJ1-2 | TRBV18 | TGTGCCAGCTCACCATCAGGGACAGGGAGGATGGGCTATGGCTACACCTTC | CASSPSGTGRMGYGYTF
NA | NA | TRBJ1-5 | TRBV19 | TGTGCCAGTAGTATAACGGCTTTCAATCAGCCCCAGCATTTT | CASSITAFNQPQHF
NA | NA | TRBJ2-6 | TRBV7-3 | TGTGCCAGCAGCTTCCACAGCTCTGGGGCCAACGTCCTGACTTTC | CASSFHSSGANVLTF
NA | NA | TRBJ2-3 | TRBV6-6 | TGTGCCAGCACCTCCTTTGGTGGAAGCACAGATACGCAGTATTTT | CASTSFGGSTDTQYF
NA | TRBD2 | TRBJ2-2 | TRBV6-1 | TGTGCCAGCAGTGAAGTAGCGGGGGCCTACACCGGGGAGCTGTTTTTT | CASSEVAGAYTGELFF
NA | TRBD1 | TRBJ2-2 | TRBV28 | TGTGCCAGCAGGGAACAGGGGGCCGGGGAGCTGTTTTTT | CASREQGAGELFF
NA | TRBD2 | TRBJ2-5 | TRBV29-1 | TGCAGCGTTGAAGTTACCCTCGGGGGGGAGACCCAGTACTTC | CSVEVTLGGETQYF
NA | NA | TRBJ1-2 | TRBV12-3/TRBV12-4 | TGTGCCAGCAGCCCGGACGGGACACGCGGCTACACCTTC | CASSPDGTRGYTF
NA | TRBD1 | TRBJ1-4 | TRBV7-9 | TGTGCCAGCAGCCCAGGGACAGCTTCGAATGAAAAACTGTTTTTT | CASSPGTASNEKLFF
NA | TRBD2 | TRBJ2-3 | TRBV7-3 | TGTGCCAGCAGCTCGAGGGGGACTAGCGCAGATACGCAGTATTTT | CASSSRGTSADTQYF
NA | NA | TRBJ2-6 | TRBV11-2 | TGTGCCAGCAGCTTCGTCGTCTCTGGGGCCAACGTCCTGACTTTC | CASSFVVSGANVLTF
few | TRBD2 | TRBJ2-1 | TRBV18 | TGTGCCAGCTCACGAACGGGCCCCGGGGGGGACTACAATGAGCAGTTCTTC | CASSRTGPGGDYNEQFF
few | TRBD1 | TRBJ2-2 | TRBV3-1/TRBV3-2 | TGTGCCAGCAGCCACACGGACAGGGGATACACCGGGGAGCTGTTTTTT | CASSHTDRGYTGELFF
NA | NA | TRBJ1-3 | TRBV6-5 | TGTGCCAGCAGCCGCAGGTTCTCTGGAAACACCATATATTTT | CASSRRFSGNTIYF
once | NA | TRBJ1-2 | TRBV13 | TGTGCCAGCAGCTTAAACCAGGGACGTGGCTACACCTTC | CASSLNQGRGYTF
NA | NA | TRBJ2-5 | TRBV18 | TGTGCCAGCTCACTATCGATGGGTCGAGAGACCCAGTACTTC | CASSLSMGRETQYF
NA | TRBD1 | TRBJ2-5 | TRBV5-6 | TGTGCCAGCAGCTACAGGGGTTCCCAAGAGACCCAGTACTTC | CASSYRGSQETQYF
NA | TRBD1 | TRBJ2-6 | TRBV18 | TGTGCCAGCTCATCGACAGGGACTGGGGCCAACGTCCTGACTTTC | CASSSTGTGANVLTF
once | NA | TRBJ2-3 | TRBV2 | TGTGCCAGGCGGGACAACACAGATACGCAGTATTTT | CARRDNTDTQYF
NA | TRBD1 | TRBJ1-4 | TRBV2 | TGTGCCAGCAGGGAGACAGGGGTTGAAAAACTGTTTTTT | CASRETGVEKLFF
NA | NA | TRBJ1-1 | TRBV18 | TGTGCCAGCTCACCACCGGGACAAACATGGGCTTTCTTT | CASSPPGQTWAFF
NA | NA | TRBJ2-3 | TRBV3-1/TRBV3-2 | TGTGCCAGCAGCCAAGACCTAATAGTCTATACGCAGTATTTT | CASSQDLIVYTQYF
once | NA | TRBJ2-3 | TRBV14 | TGTGCCAGCAGCCAATGGGATTTTGCAGATACGCAGTATTTT | CASSQWDFADTQYF
NA | TRBD2 | TRBJ2-4 | TRBV10-2 | TGCGCCAGCAGTGAGTCTGTGGGACTAGTTCAAAACATTCAGTACTTC | CASSESVGLVQNIQYF
few | NA | TRBJ1-4 | TRBV9 | TGTGCCAGCAGCCCCAGGAGGGGCAGTTTTAATGAAAAACTGTTTTTT | CASSPRRGSFNEKLFF
NA | NA | TRBJ2-5 | TRBV5-5 | TGTGCCAGCAGCTTGGGGGCGGGGGAGACCCAGTACTTC | CASSLGAGETQYF
NA | NA | TRBJ2-1 | TRBV6-5 | TGTGCCAGCAGCCTAACCGGCGGTTACGAGCAGTTCTTC | CASSLTGGYEQFF
NA | NA | TRBJ1-2 | TRBV6-5 | TGTGCCAGCCGAGATATTGACAGTTACTATGGCTACACCTTC | CASRDIDSYYGYTF
NA | NA | TRBJ1-1 | TRBV19 | TGTGCCAGTAGTATCGCTAGCAGAAACACTGAAGCTTTCTTT | CASSIASRNTEAFF
NA | NA | TRBJ1-3 | TRBV29-1 | TGCAGCGTTGCGCGGGGGACTGGAAACACCATATATTTT | CSVARGTGNTIYF
NA | NA | TRBJ2-2 | TRBV19 | TGTGCCATCCGGACTTTGAACACCGGGGAGCTGTTTTTT | CAIRTLNTGELFF
NA | TRBD1 | TRBJ1-3 | TRBV19 | TGTGCCAGTAGTAAGGGGACAGTCACTGGAAACACCATATATTTT | CASSKGTVTGNTIYF
once | NA | TRBJ2-3 | TRBV24-1 | TGTGCCACCAGTGGACTTGGACCTGGCGCAGATACGCAGTATTTT | CATSGLGPGADTQYF
NA | TRBD1 | TRBJ2-2 | TRBV10-3 | TGTGCCACAGCACTACAGGGGTCCGGGGAGCTGTTTTTT | CATALQGSGELFF
NA | NA | TRBJ1-3 | TRBV3-1/TRBV3-2 | TGTGCCAGCAGTCCGAAACCCCCGGGACCGTTCTCTGGAAACACCATATATTTT | CASSPKPPGPFSGNTIYF
NA | NA | TRBJ2-1 | TRBV2 | TGTGCCAGCAGTGAAGCGCTTCGGGGATATGGTGAGCAGTTCTTC | CASSEALRGYGEQFF
NA | TRBD1 | TRBJ2-2 | TRBV19 | TGTGCCAGTAGTCCCAGGGGGACGAACACCGGGGAGCTGTTTTTT | CASSPRGTNTGELFF
NA | NA | TRBJ1-5 | TRBV7-9 | TGTGCCAGCAGCTTAGTAGAGGGACCGCTCAATCAGCCCCAGCATTTT | CASSLVEGPLNQPQHF
NA | NA | TRBJ1-2 | TRBV6-5 | TGTGCCAGCAGGTTTCCGCGTGGCTACACCTTC | CASRFPRGYTF
NA | NA | TRBJ1-2 | TRBV2 | TGTGCCAGCAGTGAAGCGTGGGGACACAACTATGGCTACACCTTC | CASSEAWGHNYGYTF
NA | NA | TRBJ1-5 | TRBV6-5 | TGTGCCAGCAGTTACCTTTATAGCGGGAAGTCTCAGCCCCAGCATTTT | CASSYLYSGKSQPQHF
NA | TRBD2 | TRBJ2-5 | TRBV7-2 | TGTGCCAGCAGCTCTTTATTAAGCGGGGGTCAAGAGACCCAGTACTTC | CASSSLLSGGQETQYF
NA | NA | TRBJ2-2 | TRBV5-1 | TGCGCCAGCAGCTTAACTATAAACACCGGGGAGCTGTTTTTT | CASSLTINTGELFF
NA | TRBD1 | TRBJ1-2 | TRBV12-3/TRBV12-4 | TGTGCCAGCAGTAGACAGGGAAGTGGCTACACCTTC | CASSRQGSGYTF
few | NA | TRBJ1-2 | TRBV6-5 | TGTGCCAGCAGTTACAAGGGCCCACCTTATGGCTACACCTTC | CASSYKGPPYGYTF
NA | NA | TRBJ2-1 | TRBV5-1 | TGCGCCAGCAGCGTGGACAGTAACAATGAGCAGTTCTTC | CASSVDSNNEQFF
once | NA | TRBJ2-5 | TRBV24-1 | TGTGCCACCAGTGATTTGGGCAGGCAAGAGACCCAGTACTTC | CATSDLGRQETQYF
NA | NA | TRBJ1-4 | TRBV28 | TGTGCCAGCAGTTTAGCGGGGACAAAGAATGAAAAACTGTTTTTT | CASSLAGTKNEKLFF
NA | TRBD2 | TRBJ2-5 | TRBV9 | TGTGCCAGCAGCTCCGGACTAGTTGGGGAGACCCAGTACTTC | CASSSGLVGETQYF
few | NA | TRBJ1-2 | TRBV6-5 | TGTGCCACCAGGGTGTGGAATGGCTACACCTTC | CATRVWNGYTF